The 26 T cell receptor beta chains below were found in one sample sequenced in a study of T cells in Graves' hyperthyroidism and ophthalmopathy. Amplification targeted TCR beta CDR3 regions from RNA transcripts. The HTBI primer set was used in a first-round RT-PCR of the TCR CDR3. A single record per CDR3 protein comes from TCRdb applying MiXCR to the multiplex PCR reads. The profile shows 96,000 or so distinct CDR3 sequences, over 50% of them singletons. Sequencing was done on a sample of blood. These receptors originate from a woman aged 40 to 49 with Graves' hyperthyroidism.

J is TRBJ2-5 and V is TRBV20-1; 7 bases are shared with TRBD1. The V gene's germline CDR1 is DFQATT and CDR2 SNEGSKA (reference sequence). The J segment lost 5 bases and the V segment lost 1 base, leaving 10 bases of the junction unmatched. The CDR3 loop spans 15 amino acids. The CDR3 DNA sequence: TGCAGTGCTAGAGCCCCCTCGACAGGGTTTGAGACCCAGTACTTC. It yields the protein CSARAPSTGFETQYF.

This clonotype was observed a few times. This chain joins TRBV6-6 and TRBJ1-6; perhaps TRBD1 as D (5 bases). V was clipped by 6 bases and J by 4 bases, with 16 bases between them. The CDR3 length is 16 residues. Germline values: CDR1 MNHNY, CDR2 SVGAGI (reference sequence). The chain's CDR3 is CASSQAHTGYNSPLHF. The DNA of the CDR3 is TGTGCCAGCAGCCAAGCCCATACAGGTTATAATTCACCCCTCCACTTT.

V and J are TRBV10-3 and TRBJ1-3; D uncertain. The CDR3 sequence is 12 residues long. Germline V gene lookup returns CDR1 ENHRY and CDR2 SYGVKD. With 5 bases removed from V and 6 bases from J, the gap between germline ends came to 8 bases. CDR3 residues: CAISPGLNTIYF. CDR3 coding DNA: TGTGCCATCAGTCCTGGCTTAAACACCATATATTTT.

There are many counts of this clonotype. The chain is built from TRBV5-5 and TRBJ1-6; D gene uncertain. Trimming shortened V by 2 bases and J by 6 bases, and 9 bases separated the two germline ends. CDR1 is SGHKS, CDR2 YYEKEE, per germline (reference sequence). The CDR3 extends over 14 amino acids. The CDR3 spells CASSFLDGNSPLHF. CDR3 in DNA: TGTGCCAGCAGCTTCCTGGACGGTAATTCACCCCTCCACTTT.

This clonotype has more than one count but fewer than ten. The chain employs TRBV12-3 or TRBV12-4 and TRBJ2-6; D remains ambiguous. The length of the CDR3 is 15 residues. V was shortened by 8 bases and J by 0 bases, with 11 bases between the two germline ends. The CDR3 region is CASSRVGSGANVLTF. The DNA for the CDR3 is TGTGCCAGCTCACGGGTGGGCTCTGGGGCCAACGTCCTGACTTTC.

This clonotype occurred many times. The V call is TRBV29-1, the J call TRBJ2-3; D is uncertain. This CDR3 has 12 amino acids. V lost 6 bases to trimming and J lost 10 bases, with 17 bases between them. Germline V gene sequence: CDR1 SQVTM, CDR2 ANQGSEA. CDR3 bases: TGCAGCGTGGTTGGAGAGGCCGGATCGCAGTATTTT. Translation gives CSVVGEAGSQYF.

As to this clonotype: An end of the junction does not agree with germline; a read error may underlie this. J is TRBJ1-3 and V is TRBV5-4; TRBD1 is a possible D gene (6 bases). The CDR3 covers 17 residues. Germline-derived CDR1 and CDR2 are SGHNT and YYREEE (reference sequence). Here the CDR3 reads CASSDIPAGTLGNTIYF. The CDR3 coding sequence is TGCGCCAGCAGCGATATCCCCGCCGGGACACTCGGAAACACCATATACTTT.

A note on this clonotype: A much larger clone lies one base from this, so it may be a read error. The J gene is TRBJ1-2, the V gene TRBV7-2, with TRBD1 identical over 8 bases. Germline lookup yields CDR1 SGHTA and CDR2 FQGNSA. The CDR3 length is 14 residues. In DNA form, the CDR3 reads TGTGCCAGCAGTCCTGGACAGGGAGACTATGGCTGCACCTTC. Its translation is CASSPGQGDYGCTF.

This clonotype was seen many times. This chain joins TRBV5-1 and TRBJ1-4; 8 bases match TRBD1. Trimming cost V 0 bases and J 8 bases; bases outside gene matches: 3. The CDR3 sequence is 14 residues long. Germline loops: CDR1 SGHRS, CDR2 YFSETQ. This chain's CDR3 is CASSLGTGREKLFF. CDR3 coding DNA: TGCGCCAGCAGCTTGGGGACAGGGAGGGAAAAACTGTTTTTT.

In regard to this clonotype: A much larger clone lies a single base off, so this may be a read error. The V gene is TRBV5-1, the J gene TRBJ1-1; TRBD1 matches 7 bases. Germline CDR1 is SGHRS and CDR2 is YFSETQ. Trimming cost V 1 base and J 0 bases; bases outside gene matches: 6. This CDR3 is 16 amino acids long. The CDR3 protein is CASSLRGQAMNTEAFF. The CDR3 DNA sequence: TGCGCCAGCAGCTTGCGAGGACAGGCCATGAACACTGAAGCTTTCTTT.

This chain links TRBV7-3 with TRBJ1-1; D unresolved. The CDR3 has 14 amino acids. V was clipped by 1 base and J by 11 bases, with 17 bases between them. Germline V gene sequence: CDR1 SGHTA, CDR2 FQGTGA. CDR3 in amino acids: CASSLRGLSSGAFF. CDR3 in DNA: TGTGCCAGCAGCTTAAGAGGTCTTAGCTCTGGGGCTTTCTTT.

The rearrangement links TRBV4-3 to TRBJ1-1; 7 nucleotides agree with TRBD1. The J segment lost 9 bases and the V segment lost 0 bases, leaving 7 bases of the junction unmatched. The germline CDR1 and CDR2 sequences are LGHNA and YSLEER. This CDR3 comprises 14 residues. Here the CDR3 reads CASSQDQGTAQAFF. The CDR3, as DNA: TGCGCCAGCAGCCAAGATCAAGGGACAGCCCAAGCTTTCTTT.

The rearrangement joins TRBV7-3 to TRBJ1-2; D is uncertain. In germline, CDR1 is SGHTA, CDR2 FQGTGA. The CDR3 has 13 amino acids. V was clipped by 5 bases and J by 4 bases, with 11 bases between them. The CDR3 region is CASSLGEIYGYTF. The CDR3 DNA is TGTGCCAGCAGCCTTGGAGAGATCTATGGCTACACCTTC.

V gene TRBV12-3 or TRBV12-4 combines with J gene TRBJ1-4; D may be TRBD1 (5 bases). Trimming removed 6 bases at V and 1 base at J, with 12 bases between. The CDR3 has 15 residues. The CDR3 nucleotides read TGTGCCAGCAGCCTCCGGGGCGGAACTAATGAAAAACTGTTTTTT. Amino acid sequence: CASSLRGGTNEKLFF.

At least ten counts were recorded for this clonotype. The chain carries TRBV6-5 and TRBJ1-1; 8 bases line up with TRBD1. The V gene's germline CDR1 is MNHEY and CDR2 SVGAGI. The length of the CDR3 is 15 residues. V lost 6 bases, J lost 8 bases, and 14 bases stayed unmatched. CDR3 nucleotides: TGTGCCAGCAGGACGGACAGGGTACTCATTTTCGAAGCTTTCTTT. Translating gives CASRTDRVLIFEAFF.

This clonotype appeared a few times. One base away lies a much larger clone, so this may be a sequencing read error. Given the absence of the conserved phenylalanine or tryptophan at the CDR3 end, a read error is likely. The CDR3 reads CASSTAAYNSPLHL. In DNA form, the CDR3 reads TGTGCCAGCTCTACAGCTGCCTATAATTCACCCCTCCACCTT. V usage is TRBV6-1 and J usage is TRBJ1-6; D uncertain. Trimming left V 8 bases short and J 2 bases short, with 10 bases between. The CDR3 covers 14 residues. Germline CDR1 reads MNHNS; CDR2 reads SASEGT.

CDR3 sequence reads: CASRSERTGARQETQYF. As DNA, the CDR3 is TGTGCCAGCAGGTCGGAGAGGACAGGGGCCAGACAAGAGACCCAGTACTTC. This sequence joins TRBV27 and TRBJ2-5; 9 positions match TRBD1. The CDR3 spans 17 residues. Trimming cost V 6 bases and J 2 bases; bases outside gene matches: 13. The germline gives CDR1 MNHEY, CDR2 SMNVEV (reference sequence).

V and J are TRBV7-2 and TRBJ2-3, with TRBD2 identical over 9 bases. The CDR3 runs 15 residues. Per germline, CDR1 SGHTA and CDR2 FQGNSA. J gave up 9 bases and V 5 bases, and 12 bases lay outside the gene matches. The CDR3 spells CASSTGTSPGNTQYF. Here the CDR3 DNA reads TGTGCCAGCAGCACGGGGACTAGCCCGGGGAACACGCAGTATTTT.

In this sample, this clonotype turned up many times. This chain joins TRBV19 and TRBJ2-7, with a possible D match to TRBD2 (6 bases). The germline V gene has CDR1 LNHDA and CDR2 SQIVND (reference sequence). Trimming took 11 bases from V and 5 from J, leaving 13 bases between them. This CDR3 spans 11 amino acids. CDR3 sequence (DNA): TGTGCCTCCTGGGCGGGGAACGAGCAGTACTTC. This encodes CASWAGNEQYF.

On this clonotype: This likely comes from a read error, as the CDR3 has no conserved phenylalanine or tryptophan at its end. The limits of the CDR3 on the DNA are not certain, so only TCRdb's listed CDR3 is given. V usage is TRBV9 and J usage is TRBJ2-7; the table's D call, TRBD2, was not checked against the DNA. Germline CDR1 is SGDLS and CDR2 is YYNGEE. The CDR3 length equals 13 residues, ends included. The CDR3: CASSGRGLAESNT.

V is TRBV29-1 and J is TRBJ1-2; 7 bases are shared with TRBD1. Germline V lookup: CDR1 SQVTM, CDR2 ANQGSEA. With V trimmed by 6 bases and J by 6 bases, 4 bases remained unmatched. The CDR3 totals 11 residues. CDR3 DNA: TGCAGCGTGACAGGGAGAGATGGCTACACCTTC. Protein product: CSVTGRDGYTF.

This chain connects TRBV2 to TRBJ1-2, with TRBD1 as a possible D gene (6 bases). V was pared by 6 bases and J by 2 bases, with 13 bases between. CDR1 and CDR2 (germline): SNHLY, FYNNEI. The CDR3 has 14 amino acids. The CDR3 nucleotides read TGTGCCAGCAGCTATGGGGGCGGGAACTATGGCTACACCTTC. The encoded protein is CASSYGGGNYGYTF.

The sample holds many counts of this clonotype. The chain employs TRBV5-8 and TRBJ2-5; D is unresolved. V lost 0 bases, J lost 6 bases, and 6 bases lay in between. This CDR3 region has 12 residues. Germline CDR1 reads SGHTS; CDR2 reads YDEGEE. CDR3 nucleotide sequence: TGTGCCAGCAGCTTGGGGCCGAAGACCCAGTACTTC. It yields the protein CASSLGPKTQYF.

A word on this clonotype: This may arise from a read error, as a much more abundant clone is one base away. V usage is TRBV7-2 and J usage is TRBJ2-3; D possibly corresponds to TRBD2 (6 bases). The germline V gene has CDR1 SGHTA and CDR2 FQGNSA. V lost 3 bases, J lost 4 bases, and 14 bases lay in between. The CDR3 extends over 15 amino acids. CDR3 region: CASSFELPGADTQYF. The CDR3 DNA reads as TGTGCCAGCAGCTTCGAGCTACCGGGAGCAGATACGCAGTATTTT.

Ten or more counts support this clonotype. Here the CDR3 DNA reads TGTGCCAGCAGCTTAGTCGGGGGGCAACTATACGAGCAGTACTTC. As protein: CASSLVGGQLYEQYF. The chain carries TRBV7-2 and TRBJ2-7, with D possibly TRBD2 on 7 matching bases. The germline CDR1 and CDR2 sequences are SGHTA and FQGNSA. Trimming cost V 1 base and J 4 bases, with 14 bases left between them. The CDR3 covers 15 residues.

This clonotype was recorded at least ten times. This chain links TRBV6-5 with TRBJ1-2; D possibly corresponds to TRBD1 (5 bases). V lost 6 bases and J lost 4, with 12 bases in between. This CDR3 contains 13 residues. Germline lookup yields CDR1 MNHEY and CDR2 SVGAGI. The CDR3 nucleotides read TGTGCCAGCAGCCTGAGGGGCAGCTATGGCTACACCTTC. Residues: CASSLRGSYGYTF.